The rows below give T cell receptor beta chains drawn from one sample of a study of monozygotic twins with inflammatory bowel disease. From the 5' RACE reads, TCRdb lists one entry per CDR3 protein and no DNA. In all, the sample yields roughly 200,000 distinct CDR3 sequences. Sequences were obtained from blood. All receptors come from a human donor with ulcerative colitis or Crohn's disease, or a healthy co-twin of an affected twin (not recorded which). Both conserved end residues are part of each CDR3. The order of the fields is V gene, J gene, CDR3 protein.

TRBV7-9	TRBJ2-7	CASSIGTSRGKQYF
TRBV21-1	TRBJ1-5	CASTQGWVRQPQHF
TRBV6-1	TRBJ2-2	CASRQAMNTGELFF
TRBV18	TRBJ2-1	CASGLGGYEQFF
TRBV6-6	TRBJ1-3	CASRRTAGNTIYF
TRBV27	TRBJ1-1	CASSLSTVTEAFF
TRBV5-1	TRBJ1-5	CASSLAPGQINQPQHF
TRBV7-6	TRBJ2-3	CASSSRGQGSGTDTQYF
TRBV6-5	TRBJ2-1	CASSYSSGGNNEQFF
TRBV5-4	TRBJ1-1	CASSSPNGWRTEAFF
TRBV5-1	TRBJ2-7	CASSPPERGVSYEQYF
TRBV9	TRBJ2-4	CASSVGDQNIQYF
TRBV5-1	TRBJ2-5	CASKRTTRPEETQYF
TRBV13	TRBJ2-5	CASSLGQIRQETQYF
TRBV27	TRBJ2-5	CASSRGFEETQYF
TRBV5-1	TRBJ2-5	CASSFPQETQYF
TRBV10-3	TRBJ1-5	CAISERSGAQPQHF
TRBV3-1	TRBJ1-1	CASRSPLTAEKAFF
TRBV20-1	TRBJ2-1	CSARLAGGLFEQFF
TRBV12-3/TRBV12-4	TRBJ2-1	CASSSGGERKGDNEQFF
TRBV11-2	TRBJ2-1	CASSPPEENEQFF
TRBV5-1	TRBJ2-7	CASSIGTGAYEQYF
TRBV10-2	TRBJ1-6	CASSEWGANSPLHF
TRBV5-1	TRBJ2-3	CASSSGVREDTQYF
TRBV29-1	TRBJ2-2	CSAANTGELFF
TRBV7-9	TRBJ2-7	CASSTDRVRLREQYF
TRBV7-9	TRBJ1-1	CASSLRDGKNTEAFF
TRBV2	TRBJ1-1	CASSEEGTPMNTEAFF
TRBV27	TRBJ2-1	CASGVDRAYEQFF
TRBV7-2	TRBJ2-1	CASSFMYEQFF
TRBV7-2	TRBJ2-7	CASSLDRGARYEQYF
TRBV20-1	TRBJ2-3	CSASRRMTRGGSDTQYF
TRBV20-1	TRBJ1-1	CSARDPRTGETEAFF
TRBV6-5	TRBJ1-1	CASSYGGGTVIGTEAFF
TRBV5-1	TRBJ1-4	CASSLLTGREKLFF
TRBV20-1	TRBJ2-1	CSARFRRQYNEQFF
TRBV7-9	TRBJ2-2	CASSPGSQSSGELFF
TRBV6-5	TRBJ2-3	CASSYETSGGATTDTQYF
TRBV4-1	TRBJ2-2	CASSQAPLRTGERGRGSTGELFF
TRBV7-8	TRBJ1-5	CASSYDRGDYSNQPQHF
TRBV27	TRBJ2-5	CASSPERGGQETQYF
TRBV18	TRBJ2-2	CASSPWDMNTGELFF
TRBV5-1	TRBJ1-2	CASSPRGDGYTF
TRBV19	TRBJ1-4	CASRQPRTGGTNEKLFF
TRBV4-1	TRBJ2-1	CASSQGWGNPYNEQFF
TRBV7-2	TRBJ2-7	CASSLAGGYEQYF
TRBV5-1	TRBJ1-1	CASSFGGGQDTEAFF
TRBV5-1	TRBJ2-1	CASSLDGGSEQFF
TRBV5-1	TRBJ2-1	CASSIGTGLLNEQFF
TRBV4-1	TRBJ2-3	CASSHTRDGKYF
TRBV7-6	TRBJ2-7	CASSLGPAQNYEQYF
TRBV27	TRBJ1-3	CASSVDRNSGNTIYF
TRBV7-6	TRBJ2-3	CASSLQPGFTDTQYF
TRBV7-8	TRBJ1-1	CASSPGTEGSKAFF
TRBV7-6	TRBJ2-7	CASSSGQGGPYEQYF